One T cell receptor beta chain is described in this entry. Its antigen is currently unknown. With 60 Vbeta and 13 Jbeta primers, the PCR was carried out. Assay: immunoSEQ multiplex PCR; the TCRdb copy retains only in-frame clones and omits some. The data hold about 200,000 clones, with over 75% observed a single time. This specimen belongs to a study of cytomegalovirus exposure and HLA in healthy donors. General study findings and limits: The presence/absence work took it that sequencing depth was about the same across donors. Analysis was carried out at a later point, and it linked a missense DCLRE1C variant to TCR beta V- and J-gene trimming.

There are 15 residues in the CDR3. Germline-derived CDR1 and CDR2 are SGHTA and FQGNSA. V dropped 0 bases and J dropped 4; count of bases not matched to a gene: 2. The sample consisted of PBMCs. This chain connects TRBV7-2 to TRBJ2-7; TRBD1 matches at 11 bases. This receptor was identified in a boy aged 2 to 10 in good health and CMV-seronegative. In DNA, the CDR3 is TGTGCCAGCAGCTTAGCCGGACAGGGGGCGTACGAGCAGTACTTC. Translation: CASSLAGQGAYEQYF.